This is a list of T cell receptor beta chains from one sample in a study of cytomegalovirus exposure and HLA in healthy donors. This table comes from immunoSEQ multiplex PCR, and its TCRdb copy is limited to in-frame clones, with some not included. The repertoire holds some 120,000 clones, over 65% seen once, with less than 4% in the top ten. Sequenced material: PBMCs. All receptors derive from a man aged 40-55 years in good health and CMV-seropositive. Each CDR3 is given with its conserved first and last residue. A D gene is named only where the DNA matches it firmly. A row's size may be missing; if present it is once, few, many or a size class.

clone_size: NA; v_call: TRBV5-4; j_call: TRBJ2-7; d_call: TRBD2; cdr3_nt: TGTGCCAGCAGCTTGGGGGGCGGGGGGGCCGCCTACGAGCAGTACTTC; cdr3_aa: CASSLGGGGAAYEQYF
clone_size: NA; v_call: TRBV27; j_call: TRBJ1-1; d_call: TRBD1; cdr3_nt: TGTGCCAGCAGTACCAAGAGGGGGCTGACTGAAGCTTTCTTT; cdr3_aa: CASSTKRGLTEAFF
clone_size: NA; v_call: TRBV4-1; j_call: TRBJ2-4; d_call: NA; cdr3_nt: TGCGCCAGCAGCCAAGGGGCGGGACAGTCAAACATTCAGTACTTC; cdr3_aa: CASSQGAGQSNIQYF
clone_size: few; v_call: TRBV19; j_call: TRBJ2-5; d_call: TRBD1; cdr3_nt: TGTGCCAGTAGTATCGAGGTAGGGGGCTTGGAGACCCAGTACTTC; cdr3_aa: CASSIEVGGLETQYF
clone_size: NA; v_call: TRBV11-2; j_call: TRBJ2-1; d_call: NA; cdr3_nt: TGTGCCAGCAGCTTAGAGCAGGGATTTCAATACAATGAGCAGTTCTTC; cdr3_aa: CASSLEQGFQYNEQFF
clone_size: NA; v_call: TRBV7-9; j_call: TRBJ1-2; d_call: TRBD1; cdr3_nt: TGTGCCAGCAGCCCCGGGACAGGGGGAATCTATGGCTACACCTTC; cdr3_aa: CASSPGTGGIYGYTF
clone_size: once; v_call: TRBV9; j_call: TRBJ1-1; d_call: NA; cdr3_nt: TGTGCCAGCGCCGCGGGCCTCGCCTTGAACACTGAAGCTTTCTTT; cdr3_aa: CASAAGLALNTEAFF
clone_size: once; v_call: TRBV30; j_call: TRBJ1-3; d_call: TRBD1; cdr3_nt: TGTGCCTGGAGCCGGACAGGCTCTGGAAACACCATATATTTT; cdr3_aa: CAWSRTGSGNTIYF
clone_size: once; v_call: TRBV7-8; j_call: TRBJ2-5; d_call: NA; cdr3_nt: TGTGCCAGCAGCTTAAGAGGAGAGACCCAGTACTTC; cdr3_aa: CASSLRGETQYF
clone_size: many; v_call: TRBV25-1; j_call: TRBJ2-3; d_call: TRBD2; cdr3_nt: TGTGCCAGCAGTGGGAGACTAGCGGGGATCCCAGATACGCAGTATTTT; cdr3_aa: CASSGRLAGIPDTQYF
clone_size: NA; v_call: TRBV4-2; j_call: TRBJ2-7; d_call: NA; cdr3_nt: TGTGCCAGCAGCCAAGAGGTATTCTACGGGAGTATAAAGAACGAGCAGTACTTC; cdr3_aa: CASSQEVFYGSIKNEQYF